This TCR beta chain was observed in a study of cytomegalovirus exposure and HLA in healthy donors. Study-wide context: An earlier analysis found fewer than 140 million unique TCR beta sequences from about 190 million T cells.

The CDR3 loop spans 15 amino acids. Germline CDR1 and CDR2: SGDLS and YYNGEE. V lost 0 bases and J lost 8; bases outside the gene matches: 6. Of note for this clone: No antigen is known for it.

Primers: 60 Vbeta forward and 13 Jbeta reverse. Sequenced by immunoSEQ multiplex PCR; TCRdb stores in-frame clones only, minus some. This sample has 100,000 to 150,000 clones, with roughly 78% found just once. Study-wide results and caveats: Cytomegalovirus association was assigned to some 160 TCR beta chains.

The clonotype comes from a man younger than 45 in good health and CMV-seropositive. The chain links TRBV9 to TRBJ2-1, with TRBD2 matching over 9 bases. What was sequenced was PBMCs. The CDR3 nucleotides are TGTGCCAGCAGCGTAGCACCGGGACTAGCCGATGAGCAGTTCTTC. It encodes CASSVAPGLADEQFF.